This T cell receptor beta chain originates from a study of graft-versus-host responses after intestinal transplantation. Study conclusions and caveats: Recipient marrow showed GvH clones, some seen first in ileum or blood. Early declines in HvG clones that occurred post-transplant were associated with peak circulating GvH clone levels.

Comments on this clone: Its target is unknown.

The protocol was immunoSEQ multiplex PCR, while the TCRdb copy is restricted to in-frame clones and leaves out a portion. Here the sample spans 130,000 to 150,000 clones, nearly 95% being singletons. Looked up from germline, CDR1 is SGHRS and CDR2 is YFSETQ. This CDR3 has 19 residues. With 3 bases removed from V and 1 base from J, the gap between germline ends came to 25 bases. The source was unstimulated CD4+ T cells sorted from spleen or lymph node cells, collected before intestinal transplant. The chain employs TRBV5-1 and TRBJ2-5; a weak D match, TRBD1 (6 bases). The TCR sequence derives from a human donor who received an intestinal transplant. The CDR3 DNA reads TGCGCCAGCAGCTCCTCAGCCTCACGCAGGGGTTGGCGCCAAGAGACCCAGTACTTC. It encodes CASSSSASRRGWRQETQYF. Combining the CDR3 with reference TRBV5-1 and TRBJ2-5 gives the whole variable domain KAGVTQTPRYLIKTRGQQVTLSCSPISGHRSVSWYQQTPGQGLQFLFEYFSETQRNKGNFPGRFSGRQFSNSRSEMNVSTLELGDSALYLCASSSSASRRGWRQETQYFGPGTRLLVL.